This T cell receptor beta chain was captured in a study of T cells after somatic rescue of genetic block. Produced via immunoSEQ multiplex PCR; TCRdb's table is partial and in-frame only. The sample contains 70,000 or so clones, approximately 90% of which appear only once. Germline V gene lookup returns CDR1 MNHNS and CDR2 SASEGT. This CDR3 comprises 13 residues. Deletions cut 4 bases from V and 0 bases from J, with 5 bases between. Sequencing input: peripheral blood mononuclear cells (PBMCs). The chain uses TRBV6-1 and TRBJ2-3; D is unresolved. The receptor's source is a man aged 40-49 years. The DNA of the CDR3 is TGTGCCAGCAGTGGGATGAGCACAGATACGCAGTATTTT. Translation: CASSGMSTDTQYF.